This T cell receptor beta chain appears in the sequencing data of a study of blood T cell repertoires in COVID-19. Study-wide background: From T cells, B-cell-depleted T cells, or PBMCs came the material, which was cDNA or gDNA.

Between the trimmed V and J ends, which lost 0 bases and 9 bases, there was a span of 12 bases. Per the germline V gene, CDR1 is SGHAT and CDR2 is FQNNGV. This CDR3 has 13 amino acids. This table comes from immunoSEQ multiplex PCR, and its TCRdb copy is limited to in-frame clones, with some not included. The sample shows about 47,000 clones, approximately 85% of them seen only once. The sequence came from a human donor with acute or convalescent COVID-19. The donor label of this sample is uncertain. V and J are TRBV11-2 and TRBJ2-7, with D perhaps TRBD1 (6 bases). The material sequenced was peripheral blood. As DNA, the CDR3 is TGTGCCAGCAGCTTAGATACAGGGTACCGGCAGTACTTC. This translates into CASSLDTGYRQYF.